This TCR beta chain was sequenced for a study of shared clonotypes between healthy human individuals. General study points: Naive subsets typically showed greater estimated richness than memory subsets.

Measured with immunoSEQ multiplex PCR; TCRdb has only the in-frame clones, and not every one. The data contain some 680,000 clones, around three quarters of them seen just once; the ten biggest clones take up around 2%. Everyone who donated was a Caucasian adult who lived in Nashville, Tennessee. It was into CD45RA+ naive and CD45RA-negative memory subsets that the CD4+ cells were split. A remark on this clone: What it recognizes is unknown.

The material sequenced was memory CD4+ T cells sorted from blood. Subset noted: CD45RA-negative fraction. The receptor comes from a woman in her 30s in good health.

The CDR3: CASSKAGREGNQPQHF. CDR3 DNA sequence: TGTGCCAGCAGCAAAGCAGGGAGAGAAGGCAATCAGCCCCAGCATTTT. The rearrangement joins TRBV21-1 to TRBJ1-5. TRBV21-1 is a pseudogene locus. This CDR3 has 16 residues.